The clone carrying this T cell receptor (beta chain) was seen more than once but under ten times. No antigen is known for it. Trimming removed 0 bases from V and 8 bases from J; junction bases left unmatched: 6. CDR1 is MNHNS and CDR2 is SASEGT in the germline V gene. The CDR3 sequence is 15 residues long. This sample was included in a study of cytotoxic CD8 clonotypes in ibrutinib-treated CLL. Study overall: Partial response was seen in about 25 patients and complete response in 2; after median 68 months, about 14 stayed remitted, approximately twelve progressed. Response samples came after a median about 11 months of treatment, range 6 to 36. Regarding the study as a whole: Clonality was elevated at ibrutinib response and had returned toward baseline at progression.

The table came from immunoSEQ multiplex PCR; TCRdb's copy has only in-frame clones and leaves some out. This sample has approximately 46,000 clones, with over 60% found just once. This receptor was taken from a human donor with chronic lymphocytic leukemia. The gene calls are TRBV6-1 and TRBJ1-5; the match to TRBD1 covers 8 bases. The specimen comprised PBMCs, sampled after 12 months of ibrutinib treatment. The DNA for the CDR3 is TGTGCCAGCAGTGAAGCGATGCAGGGGGCGGAGCCCCAGCATTTT. Translating gives CASSEAMQGAEPQHF.